The 24 T cell receptor beta chains in this list originate from one sample, sequenced in a study of OX40 agonist ivuxolimab in advanced cancers. The table came from immunoSEQ multiplex PCR; TCRdb's copy has only in-frame clones and leaves some out. The sample contains about 50,000 clones, over 75% of which appear only once. The sample here was CD4+ or CD8+ T cells sorted from blood, taken in a trial of the OX40 agonist ivuxolimab. The receptors come from an adult with an advanced solid tumor such as melanoma, head and neck, liver or kidney cancer.

This chain joins TRBV9 and TRBJ2-1; D assignment may be TRBD1 or TRBD2 (5 bases each). Germline CDR1 and CDR2: SGDLS and YYNGEE. CDR3 length: 17 residues. V dropped 0 bases and J dropped 0 bases, with 13 bases sitting between them. CDR3 DNA: TGTGCCAGCAGCGTAGGTTGGATTGGGGGCTCCTACAATGAGCAGTTCTTC. It is translated as CASSVGWIGGSYNEQFF.

This chain joins TRBV27 and TRBJ2-1; D not resolved. The CDR3 totals 13 residues. The germline V gene encodes CDR1 MNHEY and CDR2 SMNVEV (reference sequence). V lost 5 bases to trimming and J lost 4 bases, with 9 bases between them. The CDR3 DNA reads as TGTGCCAGCAGTCACGGACCTTACAATGAGCAGTTCTTC. Its protein product is CASSHGPYNEQFF.

This clone was detected only once. The same CDR3 can be traced to other DNA sequences in this sample. This chain uses TRBV7-3 with TRBJ2-7; 13 bases fit TRBD2. Germline loops: CDR1 SGHTA, CDR2 FQGTGA. J gave up 2 bases and V 0 bases, and 4 bases lay outside the gene matches. This CDR3 spans 17 amino acids. The CDR3 sequence: CASSLTGLAGATYEQYF. CDR3 nucleotide sequence: TGTGCCAGCAGCTTAACAGGACTAGCGGGAGCCACCTACGAGCAGTACTTC.

On this clone itself: Relative to the germline gene, one junction end is altered; a read error may explain this. This chain uses TRBV7-7 with TRBJ2-7, with TRBD2 matching over 11 bases. CDR3 size: 17 residues. Germline-derived CDR1 and CDR2 are SSHAT and FNYEAQ (reference sequence). DNA of the CDR3: TGTGCTAGCAGCTTAGGTAGCGGGAGGGCCAACGGCTACGAGCAGTACTTC. It is translated as CASSLGSGRANGYEQYF.

The gene calls are TRBV7-2 and TRBJ2-1; the D gene is possibly TRBD2 (6 bases). The CDR3 length is 12 residues. Germline assignment: CDR1 SGHTA and CDR2 FQGNSA. The V end lost 4 bases, the J end lost 10 bases, and 11 bases lay between the germline ends. CDR3 coding DNA: TGTGCCAGCAGCTCGACTAGTTGGGAGCAGTTCTTC. This encodes CASSSTSWEQFF.

The chain joins TRBV6-5 to TRBJ2-5; D possibly corresponds to TRBD2 (6 bases). The J call may not be correct, given that the DNA end is closer to TRBJ2-7. From germline, CDR1 is MNHEY and CDR2 SVGAGI. The CDR3 consists of 16 residues. The CDR3, as DNA: TGTGCCAGCAGTTACTCATCCGGACTATCGGCGTACGAGCAGTACTTC. This codes for CASSYSSGLSAYEQYF.

The chain uses TRBV6-1 and TRBJ1-4; D not certain. Trimming left V 7 bases short and J 6 bases short, with 6 bases between. CDR3 length: 11 residues. CDR1 is MNHNS, CDR2 SASEGT, per germline. The chain's CDR3 is CASNRDEKLFF. CDR3 in DNA: TGTGCCAGCAATCGCGATGAAAAACTGTTTTTT.

J is TRBJ2-3 and V is TRBV30, with D uncertain. Trimming shortened V by 2 bases and J by 2 bases, and 14 bases separated the two germline ends. This CDR3 region has 15 residues. Germline V lookup: CDR1 GTSNPN, CDR2 SVGIG (reference sequence). The CDR3: CAWSLAGISTDTQYF. CDR3 nucleotides: TGTGCCTGGAGTTTGGCTGGGATCTCCACAGATACGCAGTATTTT.

This clone was counted only a few times. The chain uses TRBV30 and TRBJ1-1; D ambiguous. CDR3 length equals 16 residues. From germline, CDR1 is GTSNPN and CDR2 SVGIG (reference sequence). V lost 3 bases and J 0 bases, leaving 17 bases between the germline ends. The CDR3 protein is CAWSIKLGSMNTEAFF. DNA for the CDR3: TGTGCCTGGAGCATTAAACTCGGTTCAATGAACACTGAAGCTTTCTTT.

The V call is TRBV6-4, the J call TRBJ2-1, with 8 bases matching TRBD2. J was trimmed by 13 bases and V by 3 bases; bases with no gene match: 14. The V gene's germline CDR1 is MRHNA and CDR2 SNTAGT. CDR3 size: 15 residues. CDR3 in amino acids: CASSEGTSAFRGQFF. CDR3 bases: TGTGCCAGCAGTGAAGGGACTAGTGCTTTTCGAGGACAGTTCTTC.

The chain is built from TRBV19 and TRBJ1-5; D is possibly TRBD1 (5 bases). Germline assignment: CDR1 LNHDA and CDR2 SQIVND (reference sequence). This CDR3 is 14 amino acids long. V was clipped by 5 bases and J by 5 bases, with 13 bases between them. CDR3 sequence reads: CASSGGTVYQPQHF. CDR3 sequence (DNA): TGTGCCAGTAGTGGAGGGACCGTGTATCAGCCCCAGCATTTT.

The chain couples TRBV4-3 to TRBJ2-7; D uncertain. Per the germline V gene, CDR1 is LGHNA and CDR2 is YSLEER. Between the trimmed V and J ends, which lost 0 bases and 6 bases, there was a span of 12 bases. This CDR3 has 14 residues. This CDR3 is CASSQDGNSAEQYF. DNA for the CDR3: TGCGCCAGCAGCCAAGATGGGAATTCTGCCGAGCAGTACTTC.

The chain has TRBV7-9 and TRBJ1-2; TRBD1 agrees at 7 bases. The germline gives CDR1 SEHNR, CDR2 FQNEAQ (reference sequence). The V and J ends lost 10 bases and 2 bases, in that order; junction bases with no gene match: 13. The CDR3 is 15 amino acids. CDR3 sequence reads: CATVKTGQENYGYTF. In nucleotides, the CDR3 is TGTGCCACAGTAAAAACCGGACAGGAGAACTATGGCTACACCTTC.

The chain links TRBV4-3 to TRBJ2-3, with 8 bases aligning to TRBD2. The length of the CDR3 is 16 residues. Germline V CDR1 and CDR2: LGHNA, YSLEER. Trimming at V came to 2 bases and at J to 1 base, leaving 5 bases not matched to a gene. In nucleotides, the CDR3 is TGCGCCAGCAGCCAAATTAGCGGGACTGGCACAGATACGCAGTATTTT. This translates into CASSQISGTGTDTQYF.

The V gene is TRBV19, the J gene TRBJ2-2; unclear D gene. CDR1 is LNHDA and CDR2 is SQIVND in the germline V gene (reference sequence). Between the trimmed V and J ends, which lost 1 base and 0 bases, there was a span of 6 bases. The CDR3 runs to 15 residues. This CDR3 is CASSIAFTNTGELFF. Here the CDR3 DNA reads TGTGCCAGTAGTATAGCTTTCACGAACACCGGGGAGCTGTTTTTT.

The J gene is TRBJ2-6, the V gene TRBV19; D ambiguous. Per the germline V gene, CDR1 is LNHDA and CDR2 is SQIVND (reference sequence). V was cut by 3 bases and J by 0 bases, with 6 bases left in between. The CDR3 contains 15 residues. The CDR3 region is CASSITLSGANVLTF. Here the CDR3 DNA reads TGTGCCAGTAGTATCACGCTCTCTGGGGCCAACGTCCTGACTTTC. Supplemented by reference TRBV19 and TRBJ2-6, the full variable domain reads DGGITQSPKYLFRKEGQNVTLSCEQNLNHDAMYWYRQDPGQGLRLIYYSQIVNDFQKGDIAEGYSVSREKKESFPLTVTSAQKNPTAFYLCASSITLSGANVLTFGAGSRLTVL.

The chain carries TRBV2 and TRBJ2-7; tentative D call: TRBD1 (7 bases). CDR3 length: 14 residues. V was cut by 10 bases and J by 4 bases, with 20 bases left in between. CDR1 is SNHLY, CDR2 FYNNEI, per germline. CDR3 sequence: CANQGEASQYEQYF. The CDR3 nucleotides are TGTGCCAACCAGGGGGAGGCCTCACAGTACGAGCAGTACTTC.

The chain is built from TRBV2 and TRBJ2-2; 8 bases are shared with TRBD2. The CDR3 extends over 16 amino acids. Germline assignment: CDR1 SNHLY and CDR2 FYNNEI. V was pared by 6 bases and J by 6 bases, with 12 bases of the junction left unmatched. This CDR3 is CASSDFAGREAGELFF. CDR3 nucleotides: TGTGCCAGCAGCGACTTTGCGGGGCGGGAGGCCGGGGAGCTGTTTTTT.

V is TRBV9 and J is TRBJ2-5, with D maybe TRBD2 (5 bases). CDR1 and CDR2 from the germline V gene are SGDLS and YYNGEE. The CDR3 is made up of 14 amino acids. The germline V and J ends were trimmed by 0 bases and 7 bases, with 13 bases remaining between them. The CDR3 loop reads CASSVAETGVTQYF. The CDR3 DNA reads TGTGCCAGCAGCGTAGCTGAGACCGGGGTGACCCAGTACTTC.

The V gene is TRBV7-9, the J gene TRBJ2-5; D not certain. The CDR3 is made up of 12 amino acids. Trimming pared 8 bases from V and 5 bases from J, leaving 12 bases between. Per germline, CDR1 SEHNR and CDR2 FQNEAQ (reference sequence). In DNA form, the CDR3 reads TGTGCCAGCGGGCTACAAAGCGAGACCCAGTACTTC. It codes for CASGLQSETQYF.

V usage is TRBV11-2 and J usage is TRBJ2-2; D gene uncertain. The CDR3 extends over 14 amino acids. Germline V gives CDR1 SGHAT, CDR2 FQNNGV. The germline V and J ends were trimmed by 1 base and 6 bases, with 9 bases remaining between them. The CDR3 is CASSLGIGPGELFF. The CDR3 DNA follows: TGTGCCAGCAGCTTAGGAATCGGCCCCGGGGAGCTGTTTTTT.

The chain has TRBV11-2 and TRBJ2-5, with 15 bases fitting TRBD2. Germline CDR1 and CDR2: SGHAT and FQNNGV. The V and J ends lost 4 bases and 7 bases, in that order; junction bases with no gene match: 4. The CDR3 spans 15 residues. The CDR3 region has the DNA TGTGCCAGCAGCTACCCGGGACTAGCGGGGGGGACCCAGTACTTC. The encoded protein is CASSYPGLAGGTQYF.

V gene TRBV9 combines with J gene TRBJ1-2, with TRBD1 as a possible D gene (5 bases). The germline V gene encodes CDR1 SGDLS and CDR2 YYNGEE. Trimming shortened V by 3 bases and J by 7 bases, and 16 bases separated the two germline ends. CDR3 size: 14 residues. The CDR3 bases are TGTGCCAGCAGCGCGGGGGAGGGGCACGGTGGCTACACCTTC. Translated, it gives CASSAGEGHGGYTF.

The sample holds one count of this clone. A junction end diverges from the germline sequence, so it may reflect a read error. The chain links TRBV19 to TRBJ2-5; 9 bases are a match to TRBD2. The germline gives CDR1 LNHDA, CDR2 SQIVND (reference sequence). The CDR3 sequence is 14 residues long. DNA for the CDR3: TGTGCCAGTAGAAATAGCGGGAGCCGAGAGACCCGGTACTTC. It specifies CASRNSGSRETRYF.